This entry lists 16 T cell receptor beta chains sequenced from one sample in a study of metastatic and nonmetastatic thyroid tumors. Every patient was untreated before thyroid surgery. TCRdb reanalyzed the PCR reads with MiXCR. The sample holds over 20,000 clones; 25% to 30% are singletons and the top ten take approximately 15%. Sequenced: tumor tissue. The source of these receptors is a male donor with papillary thyroid cancer or a benign thyroid nodule (not recorded which). Some clones in this sample may be carry-over from other donors' samples.

The chain combines TRBV12-3 or TRBV12-4 with TRBJ1-4, with unresolved D. The CDR3 is 15 amino acids. The V and J ends lost 6 bases and 8 bases respectively, with 19 bases between them. The CDR3 nucleotides read TGTGCCAGCAGCCCAGCTGGATCATTGGGGGAAAAACTGTTTTTT. It translates to CASSPAGSLGEKLFF.

At least ten counts were recorded for this clone. The rearrangement uses TRBV24-1 and TRBJ1-1; 7 bases map to TRBD1. Germline V CDR1 and CDR2: KGHDR, SFDVKD. The J segment lost 11 bases and the V segment lost 4 bases, leaving 9 bases of the junction unmatched. CDR3 length: 13 residues. The CDR3 loop is CATSEKQGRTAFF. In nucleotides, the CDR3 is TGTGCCACCAGTGAAAAACAGGGGAGGACGGCTTTCTTT.

Note on this clone: It may be a read error: a sequence one base away is much more abundant. The chain recombines TRBV3-1 with TRBJ2-2; D is possibly TRBD1 or TRBD2 (6 bases each). Germline assignment: CDR1 LGHDT and CDR2 YNNKEL (reference sequence). The CDR3 runs 15 residues. CDR3 in amino acids: CASSQLGGNTGGLFF. Here the CDR3 DNA reads TGTGCCAGCAGCCAACTAGGGGGGAACACCGGGGGGCTGTTTTTT.

The chain carries TRBV20-1 and TRBJ1-1; D gene uncertain. This CDR3 has 15 residues. Germline CDR1 is DFQATT and CDR2 is SNEGSKA (reference sequence). V was pared by 6 bases and J by 0 bases, with 17 bases between. The DNA for the CDR3 is TGCAGTGCCCGCCAAGAGCGGAATATGAACACTGAAGCTTTCTTT. Its protein product is CSARQERNMNTEAFF.

Judged by abundance, this clone is medium-sized. The rearrangement uses TRBV30 and TRBJ2-7; D is unresolved. Germline CDR1 reads GTSNPN; CDR2 reads SVGIG (reference sequence). V lost 8 bases to trimming and J lost 5 bases, with 16 bases between them. The CDR3 spans 12 residues. The CDR3 here is CAGTGVMNEQYF. CDR3 DNA sequence: TGTGCCGGTACCGGCGTGATGAACGAGCAGTACTTC.

The rearrangement joins TRBV7-2 to TRBJ1-5, with 7 bases aligning to TRBD1. Germline CDR1 is SGHTA and CDR2 is FQGNSA. V was pared by 4 bases and J by 7 bases, with 4 bases of the junction left unmatched. This CDR3 is 13 amino acids long. CDR3 in amino acids: CASSSQGGQPQHF. The CDR3 nucleotides are TGTGCCAGCAGCTCTCAGGGGGGACAGCCCCAGCATTTT.

In this sample, this clone turned up many times. V gene TRBV2 combines with J gene TRBJ1-2; TRBD1 is a possible D gene (6 bases). CDR1 SNHLY and CDR2 FYNNEI come from the germline V gene. V was clipped by 0 bases and J by 2 bases, with 13 bases between them. CDR3 length equals 16 residues. CDR3 sequence reads: CASSEALRDRNYGYTF. The DNA for the CDR3 is TGTGCCAGCAGTGAAGCGCTTCGAGACAGGAACTATGGCTACACCTTC.

The chain links TRBV30 to TRBJ2-7; unclear D gene. V dropped 5 bases and J dropped 6 bases, with 17 bases sitting between them. Germline V CDR1 and CDR2: GTSNPN, SVGIG (reference sequence). The CDR3 length is 13 residues. In DNA, the CDR3 is TGTGCCTGGGTGGACGGGCTGTGGGGCGAGCAGTACTTC. Protein product: CAWVDGLWGEQYF.

V usage is TRBV5-1 and J usage is TRBJ2-2; D ambiguous. The V end lost 0 bases, the J end lost 1 base, and 4 bases lay between the germline ends. CDR3 length: 14 amino acids. Germline CDR1 reads SGHRS; CDR2 reads YFSETQ. CDR3 protein: CASSLEVNTGELFF. CDR3 coding DNA: TGCGCCAGCAGCTTGGAAGTGAACACCGGGGAGCTGTTTTTT.

At least ten counts were recorded for this clone. The gene calls are TRBV12-3 or TRBV12-4 and TRBJ2-1; 11 bases are a match to TRBD1. The trim removed 3 bases at V and 7 bases at J, leaving 5 bases unmatched. The CDR3 is 15 residues long. CDR3 DNA: TGTGCCAGCAGTTTCGGGACAGGGGGGGGGAATGAGCAGTTCTTC. Translation: CASSFGTGGGNEQFF.

V is TRBV7-3 and J is TRBJ2-1; D is possibly TRBD1 (6 bases). The V end lost 5 bases, the J end lost 7 bases, and 9 bases lay between the germline ends. The germline CDR1 and CDR2 sequences are SGHTA and FQGTGA. The CDR3 covers 12 residues. Here the CDR3 reads CASSHGQNEQFF. CDR3 bases: TGTGCCAGCAGCCACGGACAGAATGAGCAGTTCTTC.

The chain is built from TRBV9 and TRBJ2-1, with 7 bases that match TRBD2. Losses at the gene ends were 0 bases for V and 5 bases for J; bases not matched to a gene: 5. Germline V gene data show CDR1 as SGDLS and CDR2 as YYNGEE. CDR3 size: 15 residues. DNA for the CDR3: TGTGCCAGCAGCGTAGTTTCTAGCGGTAACAATGAGCAGTTCTTC. This sequence encodes CASSVVSSGNNEQFF. The full variable domain, rest sourced from reference TRBV9 and TRBJ2-1, is DSGVTQTPKHLITATGQRVTLRCSPRSGDLSVYWYQQSLDQGLQFLIQYYNGEERAKGNILERFSAQQFPDLHSELNLSSLELGDSALYFCASSVVSSGNNEQFFGPGTRLTVL.

A few counts support this clone. The V gene is TRBV10-3, the J gene TRBJ2-2; D tentatively reads TRBD1 or TRBD2 (6 bases each). Between the trimmed V and J ends, which lost 7 bases and 5 bases, there was a span of 14 bases. CDR3 length: 14 amino acids. The germline V gene encodes CDR1 ENHRY and CDR2 SYGVKD. CDR3 in amino acids: CAIKRWGATGELFF. The DNA for the CDR3 is TGTGCCATCAAGAGGTGGGGGGCGACCGGGGAGCTGTTTTTT.

The rearrangement uses TRBV5-4 and TRBJ2-7; D perhaps matches TRBD1 (6 bases). The V gene's germline CDR1 is SGHNT and CDR2 YYREEE (reference sequence). CDR3 size: 17 residues. The V end lost 0 bases, the J end lost 4 bases, and 20 bases lay between the germline ends. The CDR3 region is CASSLDWLLGGFYEQYF. Here the CDR3 DNA reads TGTGCCAGCAGCTTGGATTGGTTGCTAGGGGGATTTTACGAGCAGTACTTC. Complete variable domain (other parts from reference TRBV5-4 and TRBJ2-7): ETGVTQSPTHLIKTRGQQVTLRCSSQSGHNTVSWYQQALGQGPQFIFQYYREEENGRGNFPPRFSGLQFPNYSSELNVNALELDDSALYLCASSLDWLLGGFYEQYFGPGTRLTVT.

This clone is categorized as medium-sized. The chain employs TRBV19 and TRBJ2-7, with 10 bases matching TRBD2. The germline gives CDR1 LNHDA, CDR2 SQIVND (reference sequence). The CDR3 is 15 residues long. V lost 6 bases to trimming and J lost 3 bases; unmatched junction nucleotides: 8. In DNA, the CDR3 is TGTGCCAGTAGACGTAAGCGGGAGGGCCTCTACGAGCAGTACTTC. This codes for CASRRKREGLYEQYF. The variable domain in full, completed from reference TRBV19 and TRBJ2-7, reads DGGITQSPKYLFRKEGQNVTLSCEQNLNHDAMYWYRQDPGQGLRLIYYSQIVNDFQKGDIAEGYSVSREKKESFPLTVTSAQKNPTAFYLCASRRKREGLYEQYFGPGTRLTVT.

The chain employs TRBV6-5 and TRBJ2-7; 8 bases match TRBD2. With 2 bases clipped from V and 5 bases from J, the junction kept 8 bases outside the gene matches. Germline V gives CDR1 MNHEY, CDR2 SVGAGI. The CDR3 extends over 15 amino acids. CDR3 coding DNA: TGTGCCAGCAGTTACATGGGGACTAGTTTTGACGAGCAGTACTTC. Translated: CASSYMGTSFDEQYF.